This T cell receptor beta chain emerged from a study of blood T cell repertoires in COVID-19. This CDR3 region has 13 residues. The V end lost 4 bases, the J end lost 3 bases, and 9 bases lay between the germline ends. Germline V gives CDR1 MNHEY, CDR2 SMNVEV (reference sequence). Clones were read by immunoSEQ multiplex PCR, and TCRdb kept only the in-frame ones, dropping some. The sample gives hundreds of thousands of clones, around four fifths of which show up once; 15% to 20% is in the top ten. Sequencing was carried out using peripheral blood. The genes are TRBV27 and TRBJ1-1; no reliable D call. The sequence was collected from a woman aged 80 or over with active or convalescent COVID-19. CDR3 sequence reads: CASSYKRYTEAFF. The CDR3 nucleotides are TGTGCCAGCAGTTACAAGAGGTACACTGAAGCTTTCTTT.